This T cell receptor (beta chain) was retrieved from a study of response to subunit inactivated influenza vaccine. Study-level results: It was suggested by the authors that few new T cells are recruited by each seasonal influenza vaccination.

Trimming shortened V by 5 bases and J by 7 bases, and 9 bases separated the two germline ends. Germline V gene sequence: CDR1 MNHEY, CDR2 SVGEGT. The CDR3 extends over 12 amino acids. Via MiXCR, TCRdb re-called the RT-PCR reads, giving one row per CDR3 protein. The sample yields more than 700,000 distinct CDR3 sequences, 21% seen once. In this sample, this clonotype turned up a few times. Its specificity is not known. The sequencing here drew on PBMCs from blood, taken 5 days after vaccination. The J gene is TRBJ2-1, the V gene TRBV6-2 or TRBV6-3, with D hard to call. This TCR derives from a man over 45 who received an inactivated influenza vaccine. Here the CDR3 reads CASSHSRNEQFF. CDR3 in DNA: TGTGCCAGCAGTCATAGCAGGAATGAGCAGTTCTTC.